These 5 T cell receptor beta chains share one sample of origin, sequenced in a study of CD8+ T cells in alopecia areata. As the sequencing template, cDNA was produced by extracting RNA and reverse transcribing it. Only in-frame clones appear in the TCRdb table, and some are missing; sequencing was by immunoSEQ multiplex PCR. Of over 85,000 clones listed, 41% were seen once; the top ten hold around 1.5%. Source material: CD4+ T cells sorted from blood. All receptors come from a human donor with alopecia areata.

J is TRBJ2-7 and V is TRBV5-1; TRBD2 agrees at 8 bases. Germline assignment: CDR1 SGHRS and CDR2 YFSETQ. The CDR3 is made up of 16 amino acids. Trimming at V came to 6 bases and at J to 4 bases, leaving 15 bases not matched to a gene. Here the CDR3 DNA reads TGCGCCAGCACCCCTTTAGGGGGAGCGGGAGCATACGAGCAGTACTTC. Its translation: CASTPLGGAGAYEQYF.

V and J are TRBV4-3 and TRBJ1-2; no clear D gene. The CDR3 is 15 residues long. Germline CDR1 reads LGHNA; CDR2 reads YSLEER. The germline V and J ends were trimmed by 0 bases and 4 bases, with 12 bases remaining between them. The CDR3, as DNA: TGCGCCAGCAGCCAAGAAGTTACGAAGGCCTATGGCTACACCTTC. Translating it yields CASSQEVTKAYGYTF.

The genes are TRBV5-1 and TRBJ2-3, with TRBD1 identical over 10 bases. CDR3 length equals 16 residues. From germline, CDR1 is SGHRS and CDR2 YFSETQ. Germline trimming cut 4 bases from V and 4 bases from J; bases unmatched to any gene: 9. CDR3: CASSQRWDRGPDTQYF. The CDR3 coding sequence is TGCGCCAGCAGCCAACGCTGGGACAGGGGCCCAGATACGCAGTATTTT.

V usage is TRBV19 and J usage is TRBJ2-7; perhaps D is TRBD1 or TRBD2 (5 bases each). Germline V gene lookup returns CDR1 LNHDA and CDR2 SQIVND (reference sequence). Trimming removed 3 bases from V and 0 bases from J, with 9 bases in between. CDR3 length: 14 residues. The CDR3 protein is CASSMGPSSYEQYF. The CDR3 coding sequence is TGTGCCAGTAGTATGGGACCGAGCTCCTACGAGCAGTACTTC.

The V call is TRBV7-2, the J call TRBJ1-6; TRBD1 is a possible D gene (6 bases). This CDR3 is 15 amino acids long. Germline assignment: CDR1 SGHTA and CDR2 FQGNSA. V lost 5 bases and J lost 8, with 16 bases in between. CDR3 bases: TGTGCCAGCAGCCCTGCGGTGGGGGCGCATTCACCCCTCCACTTT. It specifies CASSPAVGAHSPLHF.